Listed below are T cell receptor beta chains from one sample, sequenced in a study of T cells after yellow fever vaccination. In TCRdb, the 5' RACE reads were re-called with MiXCR into one record per CDR3 protein. The sample contains around 310,000 distinct CDR3 sequences, 3% to 4.5% of which appear only once. The sample consisted of PBMCs, taken 5 days after the yellow fever booster vaccination. These receptors all stem from a young man who received the YFV17D yellow fever vaccine. The CDR3 runs from the conserved cysteine through the conserved F or W.

>TRBV20-1|TRBJ2-1
CSARDHGLRKQFF
>TRBV27|TRBJ1-5
CASSSDRSSSQPQHF
>TRBV29-1|TRBJ2-5
CSVELTGGGETQYF
>TRBV12-3/TRBV12-4|TRBJ1-1
CASSLVGAAFF
>TRBV4-3|TRBJ1-4
CASSQDGGVGEKLFF
>TRBV18|TRBJ1-1
CASSPPARWGLEAFF
>TRBV4-3|TRBJ2-7
CASSQEEDRVISGSYEQYF
>TRBV4-1|TRBJ1-5
CASSQGIRGLRAGSNQPQHF
>TRBV20-1|TRBJ2-5
CSARDIGGLGETQYF
>TRBV12-3/TRBV12-4|TRBJ2-2
CASSPGLLNTGELFF
>TRBV24-1|TRBJ2-3
CATSDSGTSDYTDTQYF
>TRBV5-1|TRBJ1-5
CARLPEKSGSPTQHF
>TRBV19|TRBJ1-1
CASSNYGTGVTEAFF
>TRBV24-1|TRBJ2-1
CATSVSGQGDNEQFF
>TRBV5-5|TRBJ2-5
CASSLEREETQYF
>TRBV6-2/TRBV6-3|TRBJ2-1
CASSRGRAGAQQFF
>TRBV4-3|TRBJ2-3
CASSQGPRDTQYF
>TRBV10-2|TRBJ2-7
CASSTTGENEQYF
>TRBV3-2|TRBJ2-3
CASSQERTSERDTQYF
>TRBV5-4|TRBJ2-3
CASSPAGGGVTDTQYF
>TRBV7-3|TRBJ2-6
CASSLVATGFSGANVLTF
>TRBV12-3/TRBV12-4|TRBJ1-4
CASARVRGNEKLFF
>TRBV7-3|TRBJ1-6
CASSLVADRPLHF
>TRBV6-1|TRBJ2-7
CASTVTGGYEQYF
>TRBV12-3/TRBV12-4|TRBJ2-1
CASSLGLAGIDEQFF
>TRBV10-3|TRBJ1-1
CAISESGGTEAFF
>TRBV4-1|TRBJ1-2
CASSLAEGDYGYTF
>TRBV4-1|TRBJ1-4
CASSHLLDRAGEKLFF
>TRBV5-1|TRBJ2-2
CASSFTPGQGELFF
>TRBV11-2|TRBJ2-7
CASSQGPSSYEQYF
>TRBV10-3|TRBJ2-5
CAIRPGQLTQETQYF
>TRBV5-1|TRBJ2-3
CASSPLQGEDTQYF
>TRBV12-3/TRBV12-4|TRBJ2-1
CASSFRGDNEQFF
>TRBV7-2|TRBJ2-3
CASSQGGSGGANTQYF
>TRBV5-1|TRBJ2-3
CASSLEMKKGGDTQYF
>TRBV15|TRBJ1-2
CATSRNKGGLEDGYTF
>TRBV6-2/TRBV6-3|TRBJ2-5
CASRQTGEAQYF
>TRBV7-6|TRBJ2-1
CASSEQAGRGGNEQFF
>TRBV7-9|TRBJ1-2
CASSLVSRSYGYTF
>TRBV30|TRBJ1-2
CAWSGVSRSSGYTF
>TRBV5-1|TRBJ2-3
CASSRRTGGTDTQYF
>TRBV5-1|TRBJ2-3
CASSLANGSPAGDTQYF
>TRBV12-3/TRBV12-4|TRBJ2-3
CASSQQGQGDTQYF
>TRBV6-5|TRBJ2-1
CASRTVRNEQFF
>TRBV14|TRBJ1-2
CASSRGQGLGYGYTF